These 25 T cell receptor beta chains were sequenced from one sample in a study of blood T cell repertoires in COVID-19. Only in-frame clones appear in the TCRdb table, and some are missing; sequencing was by immunoSEQ multiplex PCR. The sample carries fewer than 400,000 clones, under 90% recorded once. Sequenced material: peripheral blood. Source of these receptors: a woman aged 30 to 39 with COVID-19, enrolled during active disease.

The chain combines TRBV5-8 with TRBJ2-1; D is unclear. The CDR3 is 17 residues long. Between the trimmed V and J ends, which lost 4 bases and 4 bases, there was a span of 21 bases. The germline V gene has CDR1 SGHTS and CDR2 YDEGEE. The CDR3 region has the DNA TGTGCCAGCAGCCACGGCCGAGGTCCCACCATTTACAATGAGCAGTTCTTC. The encoded protein is CASSHGRGPTIYNEQFF.

This chain uses TRBV19 with TRBJ1-5, with TRBD1 matching over 9 bases. This CDR3 region has 16 residues. V lost 8 bases to trimming and J lost 3 bases; unmatched junction nucleotides: 11. Germline V lookup: CDR1 LNHDA, CDR2 SQIVND (reference sequence). The CDR3 sequence: CASGNGQGRFNQPQHF. CDR3 sequence (DNA): TGTGCCAGTGGAAATGGACAGGGGAGGTTCAATCAGCCCCAGCATTTT.

This sequence joins TRBV6-5 and TRBJ1-1, with D possibly TRBD1 on 5 matching bases. This CDR3 contains 13 residues. Germline CDR1 MNHEY, CDR2 SVGAGI. Trimming stripped 7 bases from V and 6 bases from J, with 15 bases between. In DNA form, the CDR3 reads TGTGCCAGCACCCGGGGCGGGGGAGCTGAAGCTTTCTTT. Its protein is CASTRGGGAEAFF.

This clone showed up just once. The V call is TRBV10-3, the J call TRBJ1-6; D ambiguous. Germline values: CDR1 ENHRY, CDR2 SYGVKD. The CDR3 is 17 residues long. Trimming removed 1 base at V and 7 bases at J, with 17 bases between. CDR3 bases: TGTGCCATCAGTGAGTTTGTAGGCGGCCTTAACAATTCACCCCTCCACTTT. It specifies CAISEFVGGLNNSPLHF.

V is TRBV2 and J is TRBJ1-1, with D tentatively TRBD1 (5 bases). Germline V CDR1 and CDR2: SNHLY, FYNNEI. V was cut by 6 bases and J by 0 bases, with 14 bases left in between. This CDR3 comprises 15 residues. The CDR3 is CASSPWTPMNTEAFF. As DNA, the CDR3 is TGTGCCAGCAGCCCTTGGACACCCATGAACACTGAAGCTTTCTTT.

This chain links TRBV4-3 with TRBJ1-6, with a tentative D call TRBD1 (5 bases). The CDR3 extends over 14 amino acids. With 2 bases removed from V and 7 bases from J, the gap between germline ends came to 9 bases. The germline V gene has CDR1 LGHNA and CDR2 YSLEER. Written as DNA, the CDR3 is TGCGCCAGCAGCCAATTTCCAGGGAATTCACCCCTCCACTTT. Its translation is CASSQFPGNSPLHF.

The J gene is TRBJ2-1, the V gene TRBV4-1; 13 bases match TRBD2. Germline V gives CDR1 MGHRA, CDR2 YSYEKL. This CDR3 comprises 16 residues. With 5 bases clipped from V and 6 bases from J, the junction kept 7 bases outside the gene matches. CDR3 nucleotide sequence: TGCGCCAGCAGCGGAGGACTAGCGGGGGCCCCCAATGAGCAGTTCTTC. Its translation is CASSGGLAGAPNEQFF.

This chain links TRBV11-3 with TRBJ2-5, with D possibly matching TRBD1 (6 bases). Trimming stripped 0 bases from V and 2 bases from J, with 10 bases between. Germline lookup yields CDR1 SGHNT and CDR2 YENEEA. CDR3 length: 15 amino acids. The CDR3 here is CASSLDTGRQETQYF. The CDR3 bases are TGTGCCAGCAGCTTAGATACAGGGCGGCAAGAGACCCAGTACTTC.

This clone was observed once. CDR3 nucleotides: TGTGCCAGGGACAGGGGCCAGGGCGGGGAGCTGTTTTTT. The encoded protein is CARDRGQGGELFF. The chain combines TRBV2 with TRBJ2-2; 9 bases map to TRBD1. V lost 9 bases and J lost 7; bases outside the gene matches: 6. The CDR3 is 13 amino acids. Germline V lookup: CDR1 SNHLY, CDR2 FYNNEI.

This rearrangement joins TRBV5-4 to TRBJ1-5; D not resolved. The V gene lost 3 bases and the J gene lost 0 bases, with 10 bases spanning the gap. This CDR3 has 15 amino acids. From germline, CDR1 is SGHNT and CDR2 YYREEE (reference sequence). CDR3 loop: CASSSTGSSNQPQHF. As DNA, the CDR3 is TGTGCCAGCAGCTCCACGGGAAGTAGCAATCAGCCCCAGCATTTT.

V usage is TRBV19 and J usage is TRBJ1-1, with D possibly TRBD1 on 5 matching bases. Deletions cut 6 bases from V and 2 bases from J, with 19 bases between. CDR1 is LNHDA and CDR2 is SQIVND in the germline V gene (reference sequence). The CDR3 totals 16 residues. This CDR3 reads CASSGGREGANTEAFF. DNA of the CDR3: TGTGCCAGTAGCGGTGGCAGGGAAGGGGCAAACACTGAAGCTTTCTTT.

In this sample, this clone turned up a few times. The chain joins TRBV5-8 to TRBJ1-5; perhaps TRBD1 as D (5 bases). Per germline, CDR1 SGHTS and CDR2 YDEGEE. This CDR3 spans 15 amino acids. The V end was cut by 4 bases, the J end by 4 bases, with 15 bases between. The CDR3 protein is CASSPEGLGNQPQHF. The DNA of the CDR3 is TGTGCCAGCAGCCCGGAGGGGCTTGGTAATCAGCCCCAGCATTTT.

This clone showed up just once. The chain links TRBV30 to TRBJ2-7; TRBD1 agrees at 9 bases. From germline, CDR1 is GTSNPN and CDR2 SVGIG (reference sequence). This CDR3 has 14 residues. The junction had 2 bases not matched to a gene; V was cut back by 0 bases and J by 2 bases. The CDR3 DNA sequence: TGTGCCTGGAGTGTAGGGACAGGGACCTACGAGCAGTACTTC. Translating it yields CAWSVGTGTYEQYF.

The gene calls are TRBV19 and TRBJ1-1; TRBD1 matches 9 bases. The J segment lost 1 base and the V segment lost 6 bases, leaving 6 bases of the junction unmatched. Germline V CDR1 and CDR2: LNHDA, SQIVND (reference sequence). The CDR3 totals 15 residues. The CDR3 loop is CASSLQGQGNTEAFF. The CDR3 region has the DNA TGTGCCAGTAGCCTGCAGGGACAGGGGAACACTGAAGCTTTCTTT.

This clone was counted only a few times. The V call is TRBV28, the J call TRBJ1-4; 11 bases are shared with TRBD1. This CDR3 has 15 amino acids. The V segment lost 6 bases and the J segment 1 base; nucleotides outside the gene matches: 1. The germline V gene encodes CDR1 MDHEN and CDR2 SYDVKM. Here the CDR3 reads CASRDRGQTNEKLFF. The CDR3 region has the DNA TGTGCCAGCAGGGACAGGGGGCAAACTAATGAAAAACTGTTTTTT. Looking up the rest from reference TRBV28 and TRBJ1-4 gives the full variable domain: DVKVTQSSRYLVKRTGEKVFLECVQDMDHENMFWYRQDPGLGLRLIYFSYDVKMKEKGDIPEGYSVSREKKERFSLILESASTNQTSMYLCASRDRGQTNEKLFFGSGTQLSVL.

The CDR3 region is CATSDYTGGGEFF. In DNA, the CDR3 is TGTGCCACCAGTGATTATACAGGGGGTGGTGAGTTCTTC. This chain joins TRBV24-1 and TRBJ2-1, with 8 bases that match TRBD1. The trim removed 2 bases at V and 14 bases at J, leaving 7 bases unmatched. The CDR3 loop spans 13 amino acids. CDR1 and CDR2 from the germline V gene are KGHDR and SFDVKD.

This clone was found once. The V call is TRBV5-1, the J call TRBJ1-2, with D perhaps TRBD1 (5 bases). The CDR3 runs 13 residues. Germline loops: CDR1 SGHRS, CDR2 YFSETQ. Trimming took off 1 base at V and 7 bases at J, with 11 bases between the two ends. In nucleotides, the CDR3 is TGCGCCAGCAGCTTGTCCGCAGGGATTGGCTACACCTTC. As protein: CASSLSAGIGYTF.

The V call is TRBV5-1, the J call TRBJ1-4; D is ambiguous. The germline CDR1 and CDR2 sequences are SGHRS and YFSETQ. V was pared by 2 bases and J by 4 bases, with 12 bases between. CDR3 size: 15 residues. The CDR3 here is CASSFIPGFNEKLFF. CDR3 in DNA: TGCGCCAGCAGCTTTATACCGGGGTTTAATGAAAAACTGTTTTTT.

The chain joins TRBV5-1 to TRBJ1-3; D unresolved. CDR1 SGHRS and CDR2 YFSETQ come from the germline V gene. This CDR3 comprises 15 residues. Trimming removed 6 bases from V and 0 bases from J, with 13 bases in between. CDR3 bases: TGCGCCAGCACAACTTCGGGGAGCTCTGGAAACACCATATATTTT. It specifies CASTTSGSSGNTIYF.

This rearrangement joins TRBV27 to TRBJ1-5, with D possibly TRBD1 on 5 matching bases. CDR3 length: 13 residues. The ends were cut back, 7 bases at V and 5 bases at J, with 12 bases in the middle. CDR1 and CDR2 (germline): MNHEY, SMNVEV (reference sequence). This chain's CDR3 is CASKGNWDQPQHF. In DNA, the CDR3 is TGTGCCAGCAAGGGGAATTGGGATCAGCCCCAGCATTTT.

The gene calls are TRBV9 and TRBJ2-5, with 9 bases fitting TRBD2. This CDR3 region has 16 residues. CDR1 is SGDLS and CDR2 is YYNGEE in the germline V gene. V lost 3 bases and J lost 2; bases outside the gene matches: 8. The CDR3 coding sequence is TGTGCCAGCAGCGAAAGCGGGGGGAGGGGACAAGAGACCCAGTACTTC. Translating gives CASSESGGRGQETQYF.

The V and J genes are TRBV6-2 or TRBV6-3 and TRBJ1-5, with D possibly TRBD1 on 5 matching bases. CDR3 length: 18 residues. The germline gives CDR1 MNHEY, CDR2 SVGEGT. With 7 bases removed from V and 2 bases from J, the gap between germline ends came to 24 bases. The CDR3 sequence is CASNPPGGVRKGNQPQHF. CDR3 in DNA: TGTGCCAGCAACCCTCCCGGGGGGGTGAGGAAGGGCAATCAGCCCCAGCATTTT.

This chain joins TRBV6-9 and TRBJ1-6; TRBD1 matches at 7 bases. CDR3 size: 18 residues. The germline CDR1 and CDR2 sequences are MNHGY and SVAAGI. V was clipped by 6 bases and J by 0 bases; unmatched bases: 11. The CDR3 spells CASSPGTEESSYNSPLHF. Written as DNA, the CDR3 is TGTGCCAGCAGCCCCGGGACAGAGGAGAGCTCCTATAATTCACCCCTCCACTTT.

The chain recombines TRBV6-5 with TRBJ1-5; 7 bases are shared with TRBD1. The germline V gene encodes CDR1 MNHEY and CDR2 SVGAGI. The V gene end was trimmed by 6 bases and the J gene end by 4 bases; junction bases not matched to a gene: 9. The CDR3 length is 15 residues. CDR3 DNA: TGTGCCAGCAGGAGAACCGGGACAGTTAATCAGCCCCAGCATTTT. This codes for CASRRTGTVNQPQHF.

The genes are TRBV6-4 and TRBJ1-6; TRBD1 aligns across 7 bases. V lost 3 bases and J lost 5; bases outside the gene matches: 7. The CDR3 is 16 amino acids. Germline values: CDR1 MRHNA, CDR2 SNTAGT. CDR3 sequence (DNA): TGTGCCAGCAGTGAAACAGGGGCCCCCCATAATTCACCCCTCCACTTT. This gives the protein CASSETGAPHNSPLHF.